The entry below gives a single TCR beta chain sequence along with its context. This clonotype came up many times. There is no known antigen for this receptor. No base-level quality is on record; no much larger clone is a single base apart. A distance of 11 bases separates the germline ends of V and J, which lose 5 bases and 4 bases respectively. CDR1 and CDR2 were assigned from the germline V gene as MGHRA and YSYEKL. Including the terminal cysteine and phenylalanine, the CDR3 comprises 13 residues. CDR3 DNA is the only sequence kept; it has 39 bases, read in frame from the first base. The data belong to a study of T cells in Graves' hyperthyroidism and ophthalmopathy (dated by TCRdb to between 2018 and 2020). In terms of the full investigation: Peripheral blood samples were taken at initial diagnosis, before any treatment was given. Whether ophthalmopathy could be predicted prospectively was tested in an independent validation cohort made up of roughly 19 hyperthyroidism patients plus 17 patients who later progressed to ophthalmopathy. In several Graves' hyperthyroidism patients, the study also compared T-cell repertoires from thyroid tissue with T-cell repertoires from blood. According to the paper, TCR Vbeta CDR3 sequencing was carried out on about 140 peripheral blood samples, which came from 40 to 45 ophthalmopathy, approximately 78 hyperthyroidism and roughly 17 progressor patients. The 80 to 100 discovery patients were randomly divided into training and test sets at a 7:3 ratio. Once sampling was done, hyperthyroidism patients were given methimazole at a starting dose of 30 mg daily, whereas ophthalmopathy patients were given high-dose intravenous methylprednisolone. TCR V-J signatures able to tell the groups apart were searched for in a discovery cohort of more than 90 patients, of whom roughly 42 had Graves' ophthalmopathy and 55 to 65 had stable Graves' hyperthyroidism.

Amplification of TCR beta CDR3 regions was carried out from RNA transcripts. The first round of RT-PCR for the TCR CDR3 was performed with the HTBI primer set and the Qiagen OneStep RT-PCR kit. Libraries were constructed in a second round of multiplex PCR, after which size selection and purification were carried out. The libraries were sequenced on an Illumina HiSeq2000 using paired-end 100 bp reads. The paper's data handling went like this. SOAPnuke was used to process the raw data, removing reads that contained adapters or uncalled bases, had a mean Phred below 15, or lacked an exact match to the constant primer or identifier. COPE v1.2.5 was used to merge the high-quality paired reads, and each unique nucleotide sequence was defined as a clonotype. MiTCR v1.1 was used to align clonotypes to the IMGT TRBV, TRBD and TRBJ reference segments. Only V-J combinations with frequency above 0.0001, covering approximately 99% of repertoires, were analysed. The TCS score was defined as F50 (clonal expansion) divided by E x V (chaos), with BLOSUM62-based TCRdist calculated between CDR3 peptides within each V-J. Welch's t-statistics and random forest reduced 500 to 550 V-J features to under 15, which were used in a naive Bayes classifier (R e1071). The raw public data were reprocessed by TCRdb itself: fastp quality trimming at Q25, MiXCR clonotype calling, in-frame beta chains only. Each record represents a unique CDR3 protein, reported with the most common genes and DNA among its rows. It is TCRdb's table, rather than the study itself, that gives the V and J calls and clone size. This sample holds around 250,000 distinct CDR3 sequences; over 20% were observed only once. About a third of the sample is in the top ten clones.

Moderately to severely active disease, a Clinical Activity Score of at least 3, a NOSPECS grade of at least 4, and a duration under 3 months were present in ophthalmopathy patients. Exclusion was applied to patients with uncontrolled infections, other autoimmune diseases, pregnancy or lactation. Clinical symptoms, serum thyroxine and TRAb, thyroid ultrasound, and orbital computed tomography formed the basis for the diagnoses. Ficoll-Paque density gradient centrifugation was used to isolate PBMCs from around 10 ml of fresh peripheral blood. Total RNA was extracted using Trizol reagent, and RNA quality was assessed on an Agilent 2100 Bioanalyzer. Broader findings and caveats from the paper: In validation, progression to ophthalmopathy was predicted by the model with nearly 71% sensitivity and roughly 76% specificity, a median of about 6.8 months before onset. Most expanded thyroid clonotypes (frequency above 0.001) were also detected in blood, a finding suggesting that blood repertoires may reflect thyroid immune responses. In cross-validation, a model built on a 13 V-J signature told ophthalmopathy apart from stable hyperthyroidism with 85% to 90% sensitivity and roughly 83% specificity, and in testing the same model reached 80%/75%. No statistical method was used to fix the sample size in advance, and group allocation was not hidden from the investigators.

The sequenced material came from blood. The chain uses TRBV4-1 and TRBJ2-5; TRBD2 is perhaps the D gene, given 6 matching bases. The TCR was taken from a woman aged 40-49 years with Graves' ophthalmopathy. This receptor carries the CDR3 CASSIVGGETQYF. The bases are TGCGCCAGCAGCATAGTGGGGGGAGAGACCCAGTACTTC.